The present T cell receptor (beta chain) was sequenced within a study of T cell changes during pregnancy in multiple sclerosis. This CDR3 has 15 amino acids. With 4 bases removed from V and 1 base from J, the gap between germline ends came to 14 bases. CDR1 and CDR2 from the germline V gene are SGHDT and YYEEEE. This clone appeared a single time. TCRdb's copy holds only in-frame clones and misses some; the assay was immunoSEQ multiplex PCR. Of about 100,000 clones listed, 85% to 95% are singletons. This receptor was identified in a female donor with multiple sclerosis, enrolled in a pregnancy study. The chain has TRBV5-6 and TRBJ1-1; no clear D gene. Sequencing used peripheral blood, obtained in the second trimester of pregnancy. The CDR3 reads CASSKEFNRNTEAFF. The CDR3 DNA is TGTGCCAGCAGCAAGGAATTTAACAGGAACACTGAAGCTTTCTTT.